Listed below are T cell receptor beta chains from one sample, sequenced in a study of shared clonotypes between healthy human individuals. Clones were sequenced by immunoSEQ multiplex PCR, and TCRdb holds only the in-frame ones, with some missing. The table includes hundreds of thousands of clones, around 72% detected once. Material: memory CD4+ T cells sorted from blood. These receptors were collected from a woman aged 25-40 years in good health. Each CDR3 is given without its conserved first and last residue. Size is omitted from some rows. Given values are once, few, many or a class for expanded clones.

abundance: once; j_gene: TRBJ1-3; v_gene: TRBV29-1; CDR3aa: SVARDTSSGNTIY
abundance: .; j_gene: TRBJ2-5; v_gene: TRBV7-2; CDR3aa: ASSLYPGLAGVETQY
abundance: .; j_gene: TRBJ2-5; v_gene: TRBV18; CDR3aa: ASRPSGSSETQY
abundance: .; j_gene: TRBJ2-3; v_gene: TRBV6-5; CDR3aa: ASSWTSGRAGDTQY
abundance: few; j_gene: TRBJ1-5; v_gene: TRBV5-4; CDR3aa: ASSFASTVNQPQH
abundance: .; j_gene: TRBJ2-2; v_gene: TRBV28; CDR3aa: ASRVGQSAGELF
abundance: .; j_gene: TRBJ2-3; v_gene: TRBV6-1; CDR3aa: ASSSRRTDTQY
abundance: .; j_gene: TRBJ1-5; v_gene: TRBV7-8; CDR3aa: ASSRGTGVRNQPQH
abundance: .; j_gene: TRBJ1-2; v_gene: TRBV29-1; CDR3aa: SVEEMQGAGGYT
abundance: .; j_gene: TRBJ2-2; v_gene: TRBV2; CDR3aa: ASSEWNRGGGELF
abundance: .; j_gene: TRBJ2-5; v_gene: TRBV7-8; CDR3aa: ASSPVRGKKEETQY
abundance: .; j_gene: TRBJ2-5; v_gene: TRBV29-1; CDR3aa: SVGRGHDQETQY
abundance: .; j_gene: TRBJ2-7; v_gene: TRBV30; CDR3aa: AWSPTGITFPSSYEQY
abundance: .; j_gene: TRBJ1-2; v_gene: TRBV4-1; CDR3aa: ASSQDPRPDGYT
abundance: .; j_gene: TRBJ1-5; v_gene: TRBV6-1; CDR3aa: ASEPGAYQPQH
abundance: few; j_gene: TRBJ2-7; v_gene: TRBV30; CDR3aa: AWSVGTDYHEQY
abundance: .; j_gene: TRBJ2-1; v_gene: TRBV7-3; CDR3aa: ASSRRNSGRVNNEQF
abundance: .; j_gene: TRBJ1-2; v_gene: TRBV25-1; CDR3aa: ASSVGAGQNYGYT
abundance: .; j_gene: TRBJ2-7; v_gene: TRBV5-3; CDR3aa: ARPIQVYEQY
abundance: .; j_gene: TRBJ2-7; v_gene: TRBV5-4; CDR3aa: ASSSDYEQY
abundance: few; j_gene: TRBJ1-3; v_gene: TRBV5-4; CDR3aa: ASSLAGEDTIY
abundance: .; j_gene: TRBJ2-1; v_gene: TRBV7-8; CDR3aa: ASSFSHGEQF
abundance: .; j_gene: TRBJ2-1; v_gene: TRBV5-4; CDR3aa: ASSLVPGNEQF
abundance: .; j_gene: TRBJ2-1; v_gene: TRBV2; CDR3aa: ASGFDRERF
abundance: .; j_gene: TRBJ2-1; v_gene: TRBV28; CDR3aa: ASRGHLAGGNEQF